One and the same sample provided the 28 T cell receptor beta chains below, sequenced in a study of beta chain features in type 1 diabetes (dated by TCRdb to the late 2010s). The receptor library was made with the immunoSEQ multiplex PCR assay. The entire isolated RNA was reverse transcribed using the High Capacity cDNA Reverse Transcription Kit, and thus expressed TCRB transcripts were sequenced. The table comes from immuneACCESS by way of TCRdb, which keeps in-frame sequences with V and J called. Part of the clones is missing from these tables; in studies checked, under half for an unresolved V gene and the rest for unknown reasons. The sample records hundreds of thousands of clones, 25% to 35% of which are singletons. The top ten constitute 0.05% to 0.065% of the sample. The source material was naive CD4+ T cells from blood. Reading the label with the study, this specimen's cell subset or site is: true naive CD4+ T cells. The receptors shown here come from a man aged 18 to 30 in good health.

This clone was found a few times. Other DNA sequences in the same sample also yield this CDR3. The rearrangement links TRBV29-1 to TRBJ2-3; D gene ambiguous. V dropped 6 bases and J dropped 1 base, with 2 bases sitting between them. CDR1 is SQVTM, CDR2 ANQGSEA, per germline. The CDR3 is 10 amino acids. CDR3 region: CSVGTDTQYF. In DNA, the CDR3 is TGCAGCGTGGGCACAGATACGCAGTATTTT.

The chain carries TRBV7-9 and TRBJ2-1, with D uncertain. The germline V gene has CDR1 SEHNR and CDR2 FQNEAQ (reference sequence). V shed 11 bases and J shed 8 bases, with 13 bases lying between them. The CDR3 runs to 11 residues. CDR3 region: CADRTPHEQFF. Here the CDR3 DNA reads TGTGCCGATCGAACGCCCCATGAGCAGTTCTTC.

This clone was seen more than once but under ten times. The V and J genes are TRBV4-1 and TRBJ2-1, with 12 bases aligning to TRBD2. Losses at the gene ends were 3 bases for V and 9 bases for J; bases not matched to a gene: 9. The CDR3 extends over 16 amino acids. Germline V gives CDR1 MGHRA, CDR2 YSYEKL. CDR3 DNA: TGCGCCAGCAGCCACCACGGACTAGCGGGAAGGCGTGAGCAGTTCTTC. It yields the protein CASSHHGLAGRREQFF.

The CDR3 bases are TGCAGCGTGACAGAGCAATGGGGCAATCAGCCCCAGCATTTT. Translating it yields CSVTEQWGNQPQHF. The chain uses TRBV29-1 and TRBJ1-5, with D perhaps TRBD1 (5 bases). Trimming removed 6 bases from V and 2 bases from J, with 14 bases in between. CDR3 size: 14 residues. Germline V gives CDR1 SQVTM, CDR2 ANQGSEA.

The chain joins TRBV28 to TRBJ1-1, with D possibly matching TRBD1 (5 bases). The V and J ends lost 10 bases and 6 bases respectively, with 12 bases between them. There are 11 residues in the CDR3. Per the germline V gene, CDR1 is MDHEN and CDR2 is SYDVKM. The CDR3: CATVQDAEAFF. Written as DNA, the CDR3 is TGTGCCACCGTACAGGACGCTGAAGCTTTCTTT.

V and J are TRBV29-1 and TRBJ2-5; 7 bases match TRBD2. CDR3 length: 15 residues. Germline V lookup: CDR1 SQVTM, CDR2 ANQGSEA. V lost 7 bases and J lost 1; bases outside the gene matches: 12. As DNA, the CDR3 is TGCAGCGGGTGTCCTAGCGGAGGATCCCAAGAGACCCAGTACTTC. As protein: CSGCPSGGSQETQYF.

The J gene is TRBJ1-1, the V gene TRBV29-1; no clear D gene. This CDR3 has 12 amino acids. The V end was cut by 4 bases, the J end by 0 bases, with 6 bases between. Germline-derived CDR1 and CDR2 are SQVTM and ANQGSEA. The CDR3 loop reads CSVGKMNTEAFF. The DNA for the CDR3 is TGCAGCGTTGGCAAAATGAACACTGAAGCTTTCTTT. Based on the CDR3 plus reference TRBV29-1 and TRBJ1-1, the full variable domain is SAVISQKPSRDICQRGTSLTIQCQVDSQVTMMFWYRQQPGQSLTLIATANQGSEATYESGFVIDKFPISRPNLTFSTLTVSNMSPEDSSIYLCSVGKMNTEAFFGQGTRLTVV.

Concerning this clone: The same CDR3 arises from other DNA sequences in this sample as well. The chain recombines TRBV28 with TRBJ2-3; D is undetermined. CDR1 and CDR2 from the germline V gene are MDHEN and SYDVKM. The CDR3 extends over 12 amino acids. Trimming removed 6 bases from V and 0 bases from J, with 4 bases in between. The chain's CDR3 is CASRLSTDTQYF. The CDR3 bases are TGTGCCAGCAGGCTTAGCACAGATACGCAGTATTTT.

This clone was counted between two and nine times. The chain uses TRBV6-5 and TRBJ2-7, with 12 bases that match TRBD2. The CDR3 sequence is 13 residues long. From germline, CDR1 is MNHEY and CDR2 SVGAGI. With 6 bases clipped from V and 6 bases from J, the junction kept 3 bases outside the gene matches. CDR3 DNA: TGTGCCAGCAGGCAGGGACTAGCGGGCGAGCAGTACTTC. Protein product: CASRQGLAGEQYF.

This clone was observed a handful of times. The chain combines TRBV18 with TRBJ1-2, with 7 bases fitting TRBD1. Germline lookup yields CDR1 KGHSH and CDR2 LQKENI. V dropped 5 bases and J dropped 9; count of bases not matched to a gene: 9. The CDR3 totals 13 residues. The CDR3 nucleotides are TGTGCCAGCTCAGAGGGGACAGTCAGGAGCTACACCTTC. Protein: CASSEGTVRSYTF.

The chain carries TRBV9 and TRBJ2-2; 8 bases are shared with TRBD1. Germline values: CDR1 SGDLS, CDR2 YYNGEE. V trimming: 7 bases; J trimming: 2 bases; junction bases outside the gene matches: 4. The CDR3 loop spans 14 amino acids. CDR3 loop: CASGDRTNTGELFF. CDR3 DNA sequence: TGTGCCAGCGGGGACAGGACCAACACCGGGGAGCTGTTTTTT.

This clone has just a few counts. The chain carries TRBV10-3 and TRBJ2-3, with a tentative D call TRBD1 (6 bases). With 2 bases removed from V and 4 bases from J, the gap between germline ends came to 13 bases. Germline V CDR1 and CDR2: ENHRY, SYGVKD. CDR3 size: 15 residues. The CDR3 region has the DNA TGTGCCATCAGTGAGGGCAGGGGCCCCCCAGATACGCAGTATTTT. Translating gives CAISEGRGPPDTQYF.

Turning to this clone: The same CDR3 can be traced to other DNA sequences in this sample. The chain couples TRBV5-1 to TRBJ2-7; D ambiguous. From germline, CDR1 is SGHRS and CDR2 YFSETQ. The CDR3 spans 11 residues. V was cut by 0 bases and J by 7 bases, with 5 bases left in between. The CDR3 DNA reads as TGCGCCAGCAGCTTGGCCGGAGAGCAGTACTTC. Its translation is CASSLAGEQYF.

This chain uses TRBV10-3 with TRBJ2-5, with D unclear. Trimming took off 5 bases at V and 1 base at J, with 8 bases between the two ends. CDR1 and CDR2 (germline): ENHRY, SYGVKD. The CDR3 is 13 amino acids. In DNA form, the CDR3 reads TGTGCCATCAGTCAGAATACCCAAGAGACCCAGTACTTC. This codes for CAISQNTQETQYF.

This clone has just a few counts. The rearrangement links TRBV7-2 to TRBJ2-3; D is ambiguous. This CDR3 spans 14 amino acids. V was clipped by 2 bases and J by 2 bases, with 8 bases between them. Germline CDR1 reads SGHTA; CDR2 reads FQGNSA. The CDR3 spells CASSLRRVTDTQYF. In DNA, the CDR3 is TGTGCCAGCAGCTTACGCCGGGTCACAGATACGCAGTATTTT.

This sequence joins TRBV9 and TRBJ2-1; D could derive from TRBD1 or TRBD2 (6 bases each). Germline V gene sequence: CDR1 SGDLS, CDR2 YYNGEE. V lost 0 bases to trimming and J lost 0 bases, with 16 bases between them. The CDR3 extends over 18 amino acids. Here the CDR3 DNA reads TGTGCCAGCAGCGTAGGAACAGGGACTGCTATCTCCTACAATGAGCAGTTCTTC. Residues: CASSVGTGTAISYNEQFF.

The chain carries TRBV9 and TRBJ2-5; D unresolved. Germline V gene sequence: CDR1 SGDLS, CDR2 YYNGEE. CDR3 length: 14 amino acids. The V end was cut by 3 bases, the J end by 5 bases, with 14 bases between. The DNA of the CDR3 is TGTGCCAGCAGCGCCGGGCAGATGGCGGAGACCCAGTACTTC. Its translation: CASSAGQMAETQYF. Variable domain in full (rest from reference TRBV9 and TRBJ2-5): DSGVTQTPKHLITATGQRVTLRCSPRSGDLSVYWYQQSLDQGLQFLIQYYNGEERAKGNILERFSAQQFPDLHSELNLSSLELGDSALYFCASSAGQMAETQYFGPGTRLLVL.

DNA of the CDR3: TGTGCCAGCAGCCGACTAGCGGGAGGAGCCTACGAGCAGTACTTC. It codes for CASSRLAGGAYEQYF. The chain uses TRBV6-5 and TRBJ2-7, with TRBD2 identical over 13 bases. This CDR3 is built from 15 residues. V lost 6 bases to trimming and J lost 2 bases; unmatched junction nucleotides: 4. Germline assignment: CDR1 MNHEY and CDR2 SVGAGI.

The V call is TRBV30, the J call TRBJ2-7; 9 bases agree with TRBD1. Germline V gene data show CDR1 as GTSNPN and CDR2 as SVGIG (reference sequence). This CDR3 is built from 18 residues. V lost 0 bases, J lost 6 bases, and 18 bases stayed unmatched. The chain's CDR3 is CAWSVGTGRSKGALEQYF. DNA of the CDR3: TGTGCCTGGAGTGTAGGGACAGGGAGATCCAAAGGGGCCCTCGAGCAGTACTTC. The variable domain in full, with the rest retrieved from reference TRBV30 and TRBJ2-7, is SQTIHQWPATLVQPVGSPLSLECTVEGTSNPNLYWYRQAAGRGLQLLFYSVGIGQISSEVPQNLSASRPQDRQFILSSKKLLLSDSGFYLCAWSVGTGRSKGALEQYFGPGTRLTVT.

There are a few counts of this clone. The chain employs TRBV28 and TRBJ2-1, with 8 bases lining up with TRBD2. Per the germline V gene, CDR1 is MDHEN and CDR2 is SYDVKM. The CDR3 has 12 amino acids. V gave up 8 bases and J gave up 8 bases; unmatched junction bases: 5. The CDR3 coding sequence is TGTGCCAGCGGACTAGCCGCCTATGAGCAGTTCTTC. Translating gives CASGLAAYEQFF.

This chain links TRBV30 with TRBJ2-1; 8 positions agree with TRBD2. After removal of 8 bases from V and 4 bases from J, the junction contained 10 bases not matched to a gene. Germline CDR1 is GTSNPN and CDR2 is SVGIG (reference sequence). The CDR3 sequence is 14 residues long. The CDR3 loop is CAADRSGSYNEQFF. DNA for the CDR3: TGTGCCGCAGACAGGAGCGGGAGTTACAATGAGCAGTTCTTC.

In its sample, this clone was seen a few times. The V gene is TRBV30, the J gene TRBJ2-7, with 9 bases identical to TRBD1. The CDR3 consists of 13 residues. Trimming removed 6 bases from V and 1 base from J; junction bases left unmatched: 4. In germline, CDR1 is GTSNPN, CDR2 SVGIG (reference sequence). CDR3 bases: TGTGCCTGTCCGGGACAGGGATCCTACGAGCAGTACTTC. This translates into CACPGQGSYEQYF.

The chain recombines TRBV7-3 with TRBJ2-3; D is perhaps TRBD2 (6 bases). V was clipped by 5 bases and J by 3 bases, with 6 bases between them. The CDR3 extends over 12 amino acids. In germline, CDR1 is SGHTA, CDR2 FQGTGA. The CDR3 is CASSLATDTQYF. The DNA for the CDR3 is TGTGCCAGCAGCCTAGCGACAGATACGCAGTATTTT. The whole variable domain, filled in from reference TRBV7-3 and TRBJ2-3, reads GAGVSQTPSNKVTEKGKYVELRCDPISGHTALYWYRQSLGQGPEFLIYFQGTGAADDSGLPNDRFFAVRPEGSVSTLKIQRTERGDSAVYLCASSLATDTQYFGPGTRLTVL.

The V and J genes are TRBV6-6 and TRBJ2-7; the D gene is possibly TRBD2 (6 bases). Trimming pared 3 bases from V and 7 bases from J, leaving 13 bases between. Germline V CDR1 and CDR2: MNHNY, SVGAGI (reference sequence). This CDR3 region has 13 residues. DNA for the CDR3: TGTGCCAGCAGTTATCCGGGCCGGGGGGAGCAGTACTTC. This codes for CASSYPGRGEQYF.

This clone showed up just a few times. CDR3 bases: TGTGCCAGCTCACCGGTGGCAGGGACTGGGGCCAACGTCCTGACTTTC. This sequence encodes CASSPVAGTGANVLTF. The rearrangement links TRBV18 to TRBJ2-6; maybe TRBD1 (5 bases). Trimming pared 3 bases from V and 2 bases from J, leaving 11 bases between. Germline CDR1 reads KGHSH; CDR2 reads LQKENI. The CDR3 has 16 residues.

This chain connects TRBV29-1 to TRBJ2-5, with D perhaps matching TRBD1 or TRBD2 (5 bases each). Germline CDR1 reads SQVTM; CDR2 reads ANQGSEA. There are 13 residues in the CDR3. Trimming removed 2 bases at V and 4 bases at J, with 11 bases between. The CDR3 is CSVEKGSRETQYF. In DNA form, the CDR3 reads TGCAGCGTTGAAAAGGGGAGCAGAGAGACCCAGTACTTC.

This chain joins TRBV7-2 and TRBJ2-7; the D is unclear. The germline V gene encodes CDR1 SGHTA and CDR2 FQGNSA. V was shortened by 2 bases and J by 2 bases, with 16 bases between the two germline ends. The CDR3 sequence is 16 residues long. In DNA, the CDR3 is TGTGCCAGCAGCTTAACCCGAACGTTGTTGCCCTACGAGCAGTACTTC. It yields the protein CASSLTRTLLPYEQYF.

This clone was detected a few times. This rearrangement joins TRBV30 to TRBJ1-2, with a tentative D call TRBD1 (5 bases). This CDR3 comprises 15 residues. Trimming removed 2 bases from V and 4 bases from J, with 17 bases in between. CDR1 and CDR2 (germline): GTSNPN, SVGIG (reference sequence). The CDR3 protein is CAWSSWGPWGYGYTF. CDR3 coding DNA: TGTGCCTGGAGTTCATGGGGCCCCTGGGGCTATGGCTACACCTTC.